The present T cell receptor (beta chain) was sequenced within a study of response to subunit inactivated influenza vaccine. This CDR3 is built from 16 residues. Trimming took off 8 bases at V and 0 bases at J, with 17 bases between the two ends. Study-level results: Authors suggested each seasonal influenza vaccination recruits few new T cells.

A word on this clonotype: Its cognate antigen is unknown.

TCRdb reanalysed the RT-PCR reads using MiXCR and keeps one entry per CDR3 protein. The sample has about 180,000 distinct CDR3 sequences, approximately 9.2% seen once; the top ten hold around 9.9%. The chain carries TRBV12-3 or TRBV12-4 and TRBJ2-1, with no clear D. Sequenced here: non-naive T cells sorted from PBMCs, sampled on the day of vaccination. The source is a man aged 50-59 years who received an inactivated influenza vaccine. The CDR3 spells CASVPRSEASYNEQFF. CDR3 bases: TGTGCCAGCGTACCGAGGTCTGAGGCCTCCTACAATGAGCAGTTCTTC.